This T cell receptor (beta chain) was obtained from a study of cytomegalovirus exposure and HLA in healthy donors. The CDR3 loop spans 18 amino acids. V gave up 5 bases and J gave up 6 bases; unmatched junction bases: 14. CDR1 and CDR2 (germline): LGHNT, FRNRAP. Primers: 60 Vbeta forward and 13 Jbeta reverse. Produced via immunoSEQ multiplex PCR; TCRdb's table is partial and in-frame only. Here the sample spans around 150,000 clones, 66% being singletons. The receptor was derived from a human donor in good health. The sample comprised PBMCs. The chain uses TRBV12-5 and TRBJ2-3; 13 bases line up with TRBD2. The CDR3 loop reads CASGTRLRGLAGLDTQYF. The CDR3, as DNA: TGTGCTAGTGGTACACGCCTCCGGGGACTAGCGGGATTGGATACGCAGTATTTT.